The rows below give T cell receptor beta chains drawn from one sample of a study of T cells after yellow fever vaccination. TCRdb used MiXCR to reprocess the 5' RACE reads, holding one entry per CDR3 protein. Of over 65,000 distinct CDR3 sequences in the sample, 10% to 15% were seen once. The starting material was CD8+ T cells not binding an NS4B(214-222) dextramer, sorted from PBMCs, obtained more than 20 days after the first yellow fever vaccination. These receptors were collected from a man between 18 and 29 years old who received the YFV17D yellow fever vaccine. CDR3s include the opening cysteine and the closing phenylalanine or tryptophan. A D gene is named only where the DNA matches it firmly. Clone size is not always given. Where it is, it says once, few, many or a class for expanded clones.

>few|.|TRBV6-2/TRBV6-3|TRBJ1-5
TGTGCCAGCAAAGGTTGGGGCCACGACAATCAGCCCCAGCATTTT
CASKGWGHDNQPQHF
>few|.|TRBV9|TRBJ2-3
TGTGCCAGCAGCGTAGGGGGCAGGGCGGAAGATACGCAGTATTTT
CASSVGGRAEDTQYF
>.|TRBD2|TRBV6-2/TRBV6-3|TRBJ2-5
TGTGCCAGCAGTTTAGCGGGGAGCCAAGATACCCAGTACTTC
CASSLAGSQDTQYF
>.|.|TRBV7-2|TRBJ2-1
TGTGCCAGCAGCTTAGCCAGGGATCGCGAGGCGCAGTTCTTC
CASSLARDREAQFF
>few|.|TRBV14|TRBJ2-7
TGTGCCAGCAGCCAAAGGATCGGGGGGCAATACGAGCAGTACTTC
CASSQRIGGQYEQYF
>.|.|TRBV9|TRBJ2-3
TGTGCCAGCAGCGGTGGTGGGAACCCGAGCACAGATACGCAGTATTTT
CASSGGGNPSTDTQYF
>.|.|TRBV29-1|TRBJ2-5
TGCAGCGTTGAAGATCTTGCAGGGTCCACTCCAGAGACCCAGTACTTC
CSVEDLAGSTPETQYF
>.|.|TRBV6-5|TRBJ1-1
TGTGCCAGCCGTTGGGGGCCGAACACTGAAGCTTTCTTT
CASRWGPNTEAFF
>many|TRBD2|TRBV7-2|TRBJ2-7
TGTGCCAGCAGCTTAGGCCCGGGACTAGACTACGAGCAGTACTTC
CASSLGPGLDYEQYF
>.|TRBD1|TRBV24-1|TRBJ2-3
TGTGCCACCAGTGATGAGGCAGGGGGCCCAGATACGCAGTATTTT
CATSDEAGGPDTQYF
>.|.|TRBV20-1|TRBJ2-1
TGCAGTGCTAGAGATGTGAGCGGGCTTAACTACAATGAGCAGTTCTTC
CSARDVSGLNYNEQFF
>.|.|TRBV6-1|TRBJ2-7
TGTGCCAGCAGGGGATCGGGGCTCACCTACGAGCAGTACTTC
CASRGSGLTYEQYF
>.|.|TRBV5-6|TRBJ2-3
TGTGCCAGCAGCTTGGCTCAGGGAACAGATACGCAGTATTTT
CASSLAQGTDTQYF
>.|TRBD1|TRBV20-1|TRBJ1-2
TGCAGAGCTTATTACGGGACAGCAACAAGACCCTATGGCTACACCTTC
CRAYYGTATRPYGYTF
>many|TRBD1|TRBV6-6|TRBJ1-4
TGTGCCAGCATAAGGGGGCCGAATGAAAAACTGTTTTTT
CASIRGPNEKLFF
>few|.|TRBV11-2|TRBJ2-3
TGTGCCAGCAGCTCACCCACCCCGGGGATCCCAGATACGCAGTATTTT
CASSSPTPGIPDTQYF
>.|.|TRBV5-1|TRBJ1-1
TGCGCCAGCAGCTTGTTTAAGAACACTGAAGCTTTCTTT
CASSLFKNTEAFF
>.|.|TRBV4-2|TRBJ1-5
TGTGCCAGCAGCCAAGATCCTGGGGGCGGTCAGCCCCAGCATTTT
CASSQDPGGGQPQHF
>.|TRBD1|TRBV11-2|TRBJ2-2
TGTGCCTGCAGCTTAGACCCGGGACAGGCGAACACCGGGGAGCTGTTTTTT
CACSLDPGQANTGELFF
>few|TRBD1|TRBV10-3|TRBJ2-5
TGTGCCATCAGTGAGTCTGACAGGGAGTCGGAGACCCAGTACTTC
CAISESDRESETQYF
>few|.|TRBV10-3|TRBJ1-5
TGTGCCATCAGTGTAGAGGGAGGTCAGCCCCAGCATTTT
CAISVEGGQPQHF
>few|.|TRBV12-3/TRBV12-4|TRBJ1-1
TGTGCCAGCAGTTTAAGCAGGGAGGTTTGGAACACTGAAGCTTTCTTT
CASSLSREVWNTEAFF
>.|TRBD2|TRBV4-3|TRBJ2-6
TGCGCCAGCAGCAGCCCCTTCCCGACTAGCGGGGGAACTGGGGCCAACGTCCTGACTTTC
CASSSPFPTSGGTGANVLTF
>.|.|TRBV6-5|TRBJ1-4
TGTGCCAGCAGTTTACAGGTTGGGGATGAAAAACTGTTTTTT
CASSLQVGDEKLFF
>.|.|TRBV4-1|TRBJ1-1
TGCGCCAGCAGCCCCCGGGACAACCTTAACACTGAAGCTTTCTTT
CASSPRDNLNTEAFF
>few|.|TRBV4-3|TRBJ2-1
TGCGCCAGCAGCCAAGACGGGGTCAGAGGTTTGTTCTTC
CASSQDGVRGLFF
>medium-sized|TRBD2|TRBV6-4|TRBJ2-3
TGTGCCAGCAGTGAAAGCGGGGGGGCCACAGATACGCAGTATTTT
CASSESGGATDTQYF
>few|.|TRBV11-2|TRBJ1-1
TGTGCCAGCAGCTTATACGGGGGTAGCACTGAAGCTTTCTTT
CASSLYGGSTEAFF
>.|.|TRBV12-3/TRBV12-4|TRBJ2-2
TGTGCCAGCAGTTTATACGGGGGAGGCGGGGAGCTGTTTTTT
CASSLYGGGGELFF
>.|.|TRBV20-1|TRBJ1-3
TGCAGTGCTAGAGACAGGGATGGAAACACCATATATTTT
CSARDRDGNTIYF
>.|.|TRBV12-3/TRBV12-4|TRBJ2-5
TGTGCCAGCAGTTTAGCCAAAGGGGAAGAGACCCAGTACTTC
CASSLAKGEETQYF
>.|.|TRBV9|TRBJ2-1
TGTGCCAGCAGCGCCGGACTCCAGCAGTTCTTC
CASSAGLQQFF
>few|.|TRBV10-3|TRBJ2-3
TGTGCCATCAGTGAGTCTGAATGGGGAGTTCGGGCAGATACGCAGTATTTT
CAISESEWGVRADTQYF
>.|.|TRBV6-5|TRBJ2-1
TGTGCCAGCAGTTGGTGGGGGGAGCAGTTCTTC
CASSWWGEQFF
>medium-sized|.|TRBV12-3/TRBV12-4|TRBJ1-2
TGTGCCAGCAGTTTTAACAGCTTGAGGGGCTACACCTTC
CASSFNSLRGYTF
>few|TRBD2|TRBV7-8|TRBJ2-5
TGTGCCAGCAGCTTAGTTTCTAGCGGGGGGGAGCTACGAGAGACCCAGTACTTC
CASSLVSSGGELRETQYF
>.|.|TRBV12-3/TRBV12-4|TRBJ2-1
TGTGCCAGCAGAGGTAGCATGGGGAATAATAATGAGCAGTTCTTC
CASRGSMGNNNEQFF
>few|.|TRBV12-3/TRBV12-4|TRBJ2-7
TGTGCCAGCAGTCGGGGATGGGACAAAGACGAGCAGTACTTC
CASSRGWDKDEQYF
>few|.|TRBV12-3/TRBV12-4|TRBJ1-2
TGTGCCAGCAGTTTAGCAGTACCTAACTATGGCTACACCTTC
CASSLAVPNYGYTF
>.|.|TRBV4-3|TRBJ2-6
TGCGCCAGCAGCCAAGACGGGACTGCTGGGGCCAACGTCCTGACTTTC
CASSQDGTAGANVLTF
>.|TRBD1|TRBV6-2/TRBV6-3|TRBJ2-2
TGTGCCAGCAGTTACTCGCCGGGACAGGGGACCGGGGAGCCGTTTTTT
CASSYSPGQGTGEPFF
>.|.|TRBV6-5|TRBJ2-1
TGTGCCAGCAGTTCCGGGGCTAACAACAATGAGCAGTTCTTC
CASSSGANNNEQFF
>.|.|TRBV6-2/TRBV6-3|TRBJ2-7
TGTGCCAGCAGCGGCTACCTATACGAGCAGTACTTC
CASSGYLYEQYF